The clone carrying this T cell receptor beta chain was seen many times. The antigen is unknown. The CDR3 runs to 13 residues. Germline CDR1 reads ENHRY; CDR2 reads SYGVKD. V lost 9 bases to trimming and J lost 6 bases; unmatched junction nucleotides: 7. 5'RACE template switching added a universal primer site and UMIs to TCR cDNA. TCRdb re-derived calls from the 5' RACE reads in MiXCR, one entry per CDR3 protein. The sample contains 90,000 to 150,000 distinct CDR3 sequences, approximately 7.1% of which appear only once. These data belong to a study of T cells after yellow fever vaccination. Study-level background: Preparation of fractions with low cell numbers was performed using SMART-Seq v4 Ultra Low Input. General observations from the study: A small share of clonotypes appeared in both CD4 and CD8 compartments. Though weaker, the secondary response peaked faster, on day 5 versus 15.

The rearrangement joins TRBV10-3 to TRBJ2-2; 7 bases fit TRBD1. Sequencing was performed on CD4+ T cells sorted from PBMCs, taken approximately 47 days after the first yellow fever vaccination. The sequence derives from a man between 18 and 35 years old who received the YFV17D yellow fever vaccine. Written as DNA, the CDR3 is TGTGCCATGCGTACCGGGACAGCCGGGGAGCTGTTTTTT. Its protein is CAMRTGTAGELFF.